This T cell receptor (beta chain) was sequenced for a study of cytomegalovirus exposure and HLA in healthy donors. Only a few counts were recorded for this clone. The CDR3 runs 15 residues. With 1 base clipped from V and 2 bases from J, the junction kept 1 base outside the gene matches. Germline V gene lookup returns CDR1 SGHTA and CDR2 FQGTGA. The protocol was immunoSEQ multiplex PCR, while the TCRdb copy is restricted to in-frame clones and leaves out a portion. The table shows about 120,000 clones, with roughly 88% occurring only once. Sequenced material: PBMCs. The receptor comes from a woman between 18 and 29 years old in good health and CMV-seropositive. The rearrangement uses TRBV7-3 and TRBJ1-3, with 8 positions matching TRBD1. CDR3 in DNA: TGTGCCAGCAGCTTAAGCAGGGGGCCTGGAAACACCATATATTTT. As protein: CASSLSRGPGNTIYF.